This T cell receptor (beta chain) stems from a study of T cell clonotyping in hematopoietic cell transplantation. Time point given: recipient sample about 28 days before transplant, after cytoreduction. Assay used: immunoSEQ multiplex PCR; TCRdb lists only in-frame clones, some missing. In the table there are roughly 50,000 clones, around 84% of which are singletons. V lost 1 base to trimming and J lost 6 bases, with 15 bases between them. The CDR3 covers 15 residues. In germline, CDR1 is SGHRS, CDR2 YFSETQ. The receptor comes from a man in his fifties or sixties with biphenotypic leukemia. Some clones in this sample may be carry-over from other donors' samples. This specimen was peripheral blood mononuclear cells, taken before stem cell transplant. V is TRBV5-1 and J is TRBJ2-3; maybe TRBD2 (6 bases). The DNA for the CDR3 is TGCGCCAGCAGCTTGTTGTCGGCAGGAGGGGATACGCAGTATTTT. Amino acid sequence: CASSLLSAGGDTQYF.